The clone carrying this T cell receptor beta chain was found many times. Researchers took RNA transcripts and amplified the TCR beta CDR3 regions from them. Primed by the HTBI set, a first-round RT-PCR was run on the TCR CDR3. Each CDR3 protein is one row after TCRdb ran MiXCR on the multiplex PCR reads. The table shows approximately 400,000 distinct CDR3 sequences, with just under 15% occurring only once. These data come from a study of T cells in Graves' hyperthyroidism and ophthalmopathy. Trimming at V came to 0 bases and at J to 10 bases, leaving 5 bases not matched to a gene. The length of the CDR3 is 13 residues. CDR1 and CDR2 (germline): MNHNY, SVGAGI (reference sequence).

The specimen was blood. The chain combines TRBV6-6 with TRBJ1-1; 7 positions match TRBD1. The sequence was obtained from a woman aged 25-40 years with Graves' hyperthyroidism. CDR3 sequence: CASSYSEGGRAFF. The CDR3 DNA sequence: TGTGCCAGCAGTTACTCAGAAGGGGGCAGAGCTTTCTTT.